This TCR beta chain was identified in a study of shared clonotypes between healthy human individuals. Whole-study context: Three plates were used per donor for CD4 naive, three for CD4 memory, two for CD8 naive and one for CD8 memory.

Germline V gene data show CDR1 as MNHEY and CDR2 as SMNVEV (reference sequence). V was shortened by 5 bases and J by 2 bases, with 6 bases between the two germline ends. The CDR3 is made up of 13 amino acids. General observations from the study: Larger estimated richness was generally seen in naive subsets than in memory subsets.

Concerning this clone itself: Its matching antigen is unknown. The sample carries other DNA sequences with the same CDR3.

Every immunoSEQ plate was one replicate of a subset's evenly spread DNA. Authors' methods: Filtering differed for immunoSEQ, which gave only junction sequences without quality scores. Sequenced by immunoSEQ multiplex PCR; TCRdb stores in-frame clones only, minus some. V, J and clone size are those of that table, while D and trimming were read from the DNA. This sample has a few million clones, with approximately 94% found just once. The chain joins TRBV27 to TRBJ2-2; D uncertain. This sequence was found in a man younger than 35 in good health. Input material: naive CD4+ T cells sorted from blood. Subset indicated: CD45RA+ positively selected. The CDR3 sequence: CASSPRNTGELFF. Here the CDR3 DNA reads TGTGCCAGCAGTCCCCGTAACACCGGGGAGCTGTTTTTT.